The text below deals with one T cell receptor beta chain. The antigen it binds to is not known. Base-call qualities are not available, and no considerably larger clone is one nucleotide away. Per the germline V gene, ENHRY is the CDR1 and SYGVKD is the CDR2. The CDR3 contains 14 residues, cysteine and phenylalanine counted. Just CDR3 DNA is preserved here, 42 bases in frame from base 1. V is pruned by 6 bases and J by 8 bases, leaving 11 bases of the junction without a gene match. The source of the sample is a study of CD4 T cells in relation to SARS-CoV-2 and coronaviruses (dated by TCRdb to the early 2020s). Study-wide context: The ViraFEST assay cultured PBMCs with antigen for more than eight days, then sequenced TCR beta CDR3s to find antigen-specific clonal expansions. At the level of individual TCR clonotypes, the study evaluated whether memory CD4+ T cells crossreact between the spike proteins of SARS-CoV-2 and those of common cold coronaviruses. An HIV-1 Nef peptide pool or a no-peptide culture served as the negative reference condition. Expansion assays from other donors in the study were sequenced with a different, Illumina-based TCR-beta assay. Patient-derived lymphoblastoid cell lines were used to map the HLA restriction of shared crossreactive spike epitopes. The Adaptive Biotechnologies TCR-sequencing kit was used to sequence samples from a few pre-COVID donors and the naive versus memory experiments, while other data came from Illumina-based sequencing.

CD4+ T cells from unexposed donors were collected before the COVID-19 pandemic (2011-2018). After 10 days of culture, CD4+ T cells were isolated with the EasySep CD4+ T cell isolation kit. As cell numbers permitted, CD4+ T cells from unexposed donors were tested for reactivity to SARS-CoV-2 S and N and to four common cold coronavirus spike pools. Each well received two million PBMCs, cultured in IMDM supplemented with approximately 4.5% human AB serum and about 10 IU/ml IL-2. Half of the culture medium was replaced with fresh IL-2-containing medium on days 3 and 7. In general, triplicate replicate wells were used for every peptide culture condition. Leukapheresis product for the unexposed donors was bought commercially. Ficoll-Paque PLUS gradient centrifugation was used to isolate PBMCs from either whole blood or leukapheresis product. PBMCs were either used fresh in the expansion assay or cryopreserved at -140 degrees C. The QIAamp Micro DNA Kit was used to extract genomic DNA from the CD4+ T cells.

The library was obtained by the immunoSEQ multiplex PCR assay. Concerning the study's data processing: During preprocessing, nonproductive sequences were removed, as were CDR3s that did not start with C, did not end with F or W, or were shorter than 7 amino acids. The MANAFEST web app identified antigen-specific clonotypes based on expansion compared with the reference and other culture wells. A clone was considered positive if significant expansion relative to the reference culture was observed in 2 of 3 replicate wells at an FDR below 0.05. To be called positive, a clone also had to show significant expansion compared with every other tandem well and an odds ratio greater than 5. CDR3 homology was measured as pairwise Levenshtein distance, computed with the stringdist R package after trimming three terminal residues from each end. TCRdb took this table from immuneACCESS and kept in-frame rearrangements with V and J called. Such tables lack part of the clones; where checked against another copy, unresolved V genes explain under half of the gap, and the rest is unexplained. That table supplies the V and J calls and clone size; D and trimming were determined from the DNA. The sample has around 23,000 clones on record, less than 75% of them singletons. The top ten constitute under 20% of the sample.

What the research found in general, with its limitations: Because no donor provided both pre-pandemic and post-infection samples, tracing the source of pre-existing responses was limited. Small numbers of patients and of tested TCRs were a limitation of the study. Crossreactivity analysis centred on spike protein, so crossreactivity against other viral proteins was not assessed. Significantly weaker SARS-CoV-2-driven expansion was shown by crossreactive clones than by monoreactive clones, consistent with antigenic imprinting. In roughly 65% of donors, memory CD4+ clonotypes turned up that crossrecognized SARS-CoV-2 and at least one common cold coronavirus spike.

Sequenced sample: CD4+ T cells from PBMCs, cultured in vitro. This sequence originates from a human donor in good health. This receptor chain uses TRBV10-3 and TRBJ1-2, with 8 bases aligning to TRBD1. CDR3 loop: CAIRDRTGSGGYTF. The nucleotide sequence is TGTGCCATCAGAGATCGGACAGGGTCAGGCGGCTACACCTTC.